One sample yielded the 11 T cell receptor beta chains listed below, sequenced in a study of cytomegalovirus exposure and HLA in healthy donors. A multiplex PCR was run with 60 Vbeta primers and 13 Jbeta primers. Some clones are missing from TCRdb's copy, which holds only in-frame ones; the method was immunoSEQ multiplex PCR. The sample lists over 100,000 clones, roughly 75% occurring once. Specimen: PBMCs. These receptors were taken from a man between 25 and 39 years old in good health and CMV-seronegative.

The chain carries TRBV7-9 and TRBJ2-3, with TRBD2 matching over 14 bases. The CDR3 has 19 amino acids. Per the germline V gene, CDR1 is SEHNR and CDR2 is FQNEAQ (reference sequence). V shed 5 bases, J shed 0 bases, and the junction held 10 bases outside the gene matches. The CDR3: CASSRGLAGAPSSTDTQYF. The CDR3 bases are TGTGCCAGCAGCCGGGGACTAGCGGGGGCCCCTTCTAGCACAGATACGCAGTATTTT.

The CDR3 sequence is CSVEQGADNYGYTF. The CDR3 DNA is TGCAGCGTTGAACAGGGGGCGGATAACTATGGCTACACCTTC. The rearrangement joins TRBV29-1 to TRBJ1-2, with TRBD1 identical over 8 bases. Germline V gene sequence: CDR1 SQVTM, CDR2 ANQGSEA. There are 14 residues in the CDR3. The V segment lost 2 bases and the J segment 1 base; nucleotides outside the gene matches: 3.

The chain recombines TRBV15 with TRBJ2-1; the D gene is possibly TRBD2 (5 bases). V dropped 5 bases and J dropped 6 bases, with 20 bases sitting between them. Germline CDR1 LNHNV, CDR2 YYDKDF (reference sequence). The CDR3 is 16 residues long. CDR3 nucleotide sequence: TGTGCCACCAGCGGCATAGCGCAAGTTTTAGTCAATGAGCAGTTCTTC. This gives the protein CATSGIAQVLVNEQFF.

This chain uses TRBV7-9 with TRBJ1-4; 9 bases line up with TRBD1. This CDR3 comprises 15 residues. V shed 5 bases, J shed 5 bases, and the junction held 6 bases outside the gene matches. Germline CDR1 is SEHNR and CDR2 is FQNEAQ (reference sequence). The CDR3 loop reads CASSNGQGMNEKLFF. The CDR3 DNA is TGTGCCAGCAGCAACGGACAGGGGATGAATGAAAAACTGTTTTTT.

This clone was seen a handful of times. The rearrangement joins TRBV4-3 to TRBJ1-4; the D is unclear. The CDR3 runs 13 residues. Germline V lookup: CDR1 LGHNA, CDR2 YSLEER. V dropped 3 bases and J dropped 6 bases, with 8 bases sitting between them. CDR3 sequence (DNA): TGCGCCAGCAGCCACCCCCCAGATGAAAAACTGTTTTTT. It encodes CASSHPPDEKLFF.

The V gene is TRBV19, the J gene TRBJ2-3; 14 bases are a match to TRBD2. CDR3 length equals 17 residues. V lost 3 bases, J lost 0 bases, and 2 bases stayed unmatched. Germline CDR1 and CDR2: LNHDA and SQIVND (reference sequence). The DNA for the CDR3 is TGTGCCAGTAGTATTAGGACTAGCGGGAGGAGCACAGATACGCAGTATTTT. Translation gives CASSIRTSGRSTDTQYF. The whole variable domain, remainder taken from reference TRBV19 and TRBJ2-3, is DGGITQSPKYLFRKEGQNVTLSCEQNLNHDAMYWYRQDPGQGLRLIYYSQIVNDFQKGDIAEGYSVSREKKESFPLTVTSAQKNPTAFYLCASSIRTSGRSTDTQYFGPGTRLTVL.

V and J are TRBV30 and TRBJ2-7, with 8 bases matching TRBD2. Trimming cost V 0 bases and J 1 base; bases outside gene matches: 2. The CDR3 length is 14 residues. CDR1 is GTSNPN, CDR2 SVGIG, per germline (reference sequence). For the CDR3, the DNA is TGTGCCTGGAGTGTTGGACTAGCATCCTACGAGCAGTACTTC. Translated: CAWSVGLASYEQYF.

About this clone: One end of the junction varies from germline; a read error may be responsible. This rearrangement joins TRBV13 to TRBJ1-1; unclear D gene. Germline CDR1 reads PRHDT; CDR2 reads FYEKMQ (reference sequence). The CDR3 is 12 amino acids. The CDR3 sequence: CASSFGRTEAFF. CDR3 nucleotide sequence: TGTGCCAGCAGCTTTGGTCGCACTGAAGCCTTCTTT.

The genes are TRBV2 and TRBJ1-2, with 7 bases that match TRBD1. The ends lost 5 bases at V and 4 bases at J; junction bases unmatched: 4. CDR1 and CDR2 (germline): SNHLY, FYNNEI. The CDR3 runs to 13 residues. The CDR3 DNA reads TGTGCCAGCAGTAGGGGGCAAGGCTATGGCTACACCTTC. Encoded protein: CASSRGQGYGYTF.

This chain joins TRBV21-1 and TRBJ2-3; TRBD2 is the table's D call, not checked against the DNA. TRBV21-1 is given as a pseudogene. The length of the CDR3 is 16 residues. This CDR3 is CASSPGGLAGTDTQYF. The CDR3 DNA sequence: TGTGCCAGCAGCCCAGGAGGACTAGCGGGCACAGATACGCAGTATTTT.

CDR3 DNA sequence: TGTGCCAGCAGCCAAGGGCCTGGCCGACAGGGGGGGGAGACCCAGTACTTC. Translated: CASSQGPGRQGGETQYF. The rearrangement joins TRBV4-2 to TRBJ2-5; 9 bases fit TRBD1. Germline V gives CDR1 LGHNA, CDR2 YNFKEQ. The CDR3 extends over 17 amino acids. V trimming: 1 base; J trimming: 5 bases; junction bases outside the gene matches: 11.